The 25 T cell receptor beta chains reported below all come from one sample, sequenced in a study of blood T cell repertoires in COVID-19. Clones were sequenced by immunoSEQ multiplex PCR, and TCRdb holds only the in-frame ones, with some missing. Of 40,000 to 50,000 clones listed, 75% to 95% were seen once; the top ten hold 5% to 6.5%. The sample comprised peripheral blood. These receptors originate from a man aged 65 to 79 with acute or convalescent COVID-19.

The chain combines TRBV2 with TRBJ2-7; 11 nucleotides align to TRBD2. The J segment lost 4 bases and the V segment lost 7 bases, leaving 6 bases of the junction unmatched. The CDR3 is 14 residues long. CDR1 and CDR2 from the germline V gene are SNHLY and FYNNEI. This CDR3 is CASKSTSGVYEQYF. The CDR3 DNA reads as TGTGCCAGCAAATCGACTAGCGGGGTATACGAGCAGTACTTC.

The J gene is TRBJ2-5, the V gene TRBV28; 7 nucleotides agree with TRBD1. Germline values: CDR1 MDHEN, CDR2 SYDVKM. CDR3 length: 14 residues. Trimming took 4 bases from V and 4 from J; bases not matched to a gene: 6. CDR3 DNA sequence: TGTGCCAGCAGTTCCCGGGACAGCGTAGAGACCCAGTACTTC. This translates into CASSSRDSVETQYF.

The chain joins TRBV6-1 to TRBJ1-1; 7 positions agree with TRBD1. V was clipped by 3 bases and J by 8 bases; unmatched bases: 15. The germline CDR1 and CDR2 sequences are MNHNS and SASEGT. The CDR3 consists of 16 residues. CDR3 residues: CASSESNRGIGREAFF. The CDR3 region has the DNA TGTGCCAGCAGTGAGAGTAACAGGGGAATTGGAAGAGAAGCTTTCTTT.

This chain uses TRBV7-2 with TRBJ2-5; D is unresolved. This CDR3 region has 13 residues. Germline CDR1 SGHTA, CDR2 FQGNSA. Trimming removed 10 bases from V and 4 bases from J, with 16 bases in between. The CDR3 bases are TGTGCCACCACACGCGGATTTATAGAGACCCAGTACTTC. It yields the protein CATTRGFIETQYF.

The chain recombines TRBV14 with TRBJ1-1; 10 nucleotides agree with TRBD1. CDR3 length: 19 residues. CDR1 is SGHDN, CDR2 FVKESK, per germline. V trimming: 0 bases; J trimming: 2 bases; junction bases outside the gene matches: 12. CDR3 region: CASSQDRRDRGRENTEAFF. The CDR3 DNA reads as TGTGCCAGCAGCCAAGATCGCCGGGACAGGGGCCGGGAAAACACTGAAGCTTTCTTT.

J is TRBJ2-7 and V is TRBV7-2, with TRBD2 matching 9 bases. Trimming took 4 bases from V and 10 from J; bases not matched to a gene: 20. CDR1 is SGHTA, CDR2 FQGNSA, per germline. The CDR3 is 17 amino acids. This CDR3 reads CASSSQGGSGGVLSQYF. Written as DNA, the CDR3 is TGTGCCAGCAGCTCGCAGGGGGGTAGCGGGGGAGTCCTTAGTCAGTACTTC.

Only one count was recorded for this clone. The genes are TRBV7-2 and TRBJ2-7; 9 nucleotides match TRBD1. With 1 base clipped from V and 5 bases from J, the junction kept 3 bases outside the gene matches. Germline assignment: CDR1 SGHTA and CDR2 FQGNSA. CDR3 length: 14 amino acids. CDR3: CASSLDRGPDEQYF. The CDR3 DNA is TGTGCCAGCAGCTTAGACAGGGGGCCCGACGAGCAGTACTTC. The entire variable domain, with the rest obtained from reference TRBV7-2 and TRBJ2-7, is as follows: GAGVSQSPSNKVTEKGKDVELRCDPISGHTALYWYRQSLGQGLEFLIYFQGNSAPDKSGLPSDRFSAERTGGSVSTLTIQRTQQEDSAVYLCASSLDRGPDEQYFGPGTRLTVT.

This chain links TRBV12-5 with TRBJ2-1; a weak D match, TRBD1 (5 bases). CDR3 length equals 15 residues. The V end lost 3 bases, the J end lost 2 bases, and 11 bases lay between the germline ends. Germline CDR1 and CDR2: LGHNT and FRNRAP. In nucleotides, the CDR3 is TGTGCTAGTGGTTTTCAGGGAACGCCCTACAATGAGCAGTTCTTC. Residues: CASGFQGTPYNEQFF.

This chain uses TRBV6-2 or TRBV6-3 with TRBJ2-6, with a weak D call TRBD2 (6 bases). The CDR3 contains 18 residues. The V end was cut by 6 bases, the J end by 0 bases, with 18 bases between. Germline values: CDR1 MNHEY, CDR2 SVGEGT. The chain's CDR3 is CASSVMIFGGSGANVLTF. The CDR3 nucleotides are TGTGCCAGCAGCGTTATGATCTTCGGGGGCTCTGGGGCCAACGTCCTGACTTTC.

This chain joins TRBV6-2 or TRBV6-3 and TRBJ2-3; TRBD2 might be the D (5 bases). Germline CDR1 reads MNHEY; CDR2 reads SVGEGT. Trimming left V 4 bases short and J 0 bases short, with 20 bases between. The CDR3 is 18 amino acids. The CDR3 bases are TGTGCCAGCAGTTCCCTAAACGGCCGCAGGACTAGCACAGATACGCAGTATTTT. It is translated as CASSSLNGRRTSTDTQYF.

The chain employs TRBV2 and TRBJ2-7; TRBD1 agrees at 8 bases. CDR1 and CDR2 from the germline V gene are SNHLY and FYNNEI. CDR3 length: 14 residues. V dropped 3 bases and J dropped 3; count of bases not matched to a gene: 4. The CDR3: CASSDVTGDYEQYF. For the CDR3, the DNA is TGTGCCAGCAGTGACGTGACAGGGGACTACGAGCAGTACTTC. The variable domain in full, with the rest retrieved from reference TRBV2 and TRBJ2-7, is EPEVTQTPSHQVTQMGQEVILRCVPISNHLYFYWYRQILGQKVEFLVSFYNNEISEKSEIFDDQFSVERPDGSNFTLKIRSTKLEDSAMYFCASSDVTGDYEQYFGPGTRLTVT.

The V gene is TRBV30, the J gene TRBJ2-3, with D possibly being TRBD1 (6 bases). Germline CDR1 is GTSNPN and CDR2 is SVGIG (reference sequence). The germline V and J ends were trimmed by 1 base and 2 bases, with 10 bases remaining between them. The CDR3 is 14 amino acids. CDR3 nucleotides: TGTGCCTGGAGTGGGGACACCTACACAGATACGCAGTATTTT. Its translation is CAWSGDTYTDTQYF.

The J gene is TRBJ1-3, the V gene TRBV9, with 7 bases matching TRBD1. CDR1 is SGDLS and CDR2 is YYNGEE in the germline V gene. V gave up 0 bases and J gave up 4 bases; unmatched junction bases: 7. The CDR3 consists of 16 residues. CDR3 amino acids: CASSVGGGDGGNTIYF. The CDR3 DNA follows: TGTGCCAGCAGCGTAGGAGGGGGCGATGGGGGAAACACCATATATTTT.

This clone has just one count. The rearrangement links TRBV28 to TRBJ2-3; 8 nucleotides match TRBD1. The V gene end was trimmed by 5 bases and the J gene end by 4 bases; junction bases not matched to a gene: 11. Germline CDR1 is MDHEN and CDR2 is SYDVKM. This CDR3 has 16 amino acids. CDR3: CASSAPGGRGADTQYF. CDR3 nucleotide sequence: TGTGCCAGCAGTGCGCCAGGGGGCAGGGGCGCAGATACGCAGTATTTT. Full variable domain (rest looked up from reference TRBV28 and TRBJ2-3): DVKVTQSSRYLVKRTGEKVFLECVQDMDHENMFWYRQDPGLGLRLIYFSYDVKMKEKGDIPEGYSVSREKKERFSLILESASTNQTSMYLCASSAPGGRGADTQYFGPGTRLTVL.

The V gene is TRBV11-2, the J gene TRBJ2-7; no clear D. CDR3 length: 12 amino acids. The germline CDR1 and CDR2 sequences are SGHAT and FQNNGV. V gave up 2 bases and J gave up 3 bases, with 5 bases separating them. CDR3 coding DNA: TGTGCCAGCAGCTTAACGGGCTACGAGCAGTACTTC. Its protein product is CASSLTGYEQYF. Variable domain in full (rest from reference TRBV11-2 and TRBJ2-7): EAGVAQSPRYKIIEKRQSVAFWCNPISGHATLYWYQQILGQGPKLLIQFQNNGVVDDSQLPKDRFSAERLKGVDSTLKIQPAKLEDSAVYLCASSLTGYEQYFGPGTRLTVT.

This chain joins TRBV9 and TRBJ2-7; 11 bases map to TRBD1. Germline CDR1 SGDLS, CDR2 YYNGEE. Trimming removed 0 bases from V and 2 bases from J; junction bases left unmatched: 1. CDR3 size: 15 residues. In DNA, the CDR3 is TGTGCCAGCAGCGTAGCGGGACAGGGGGCCTACGAGCAGTACTTC. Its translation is CASSVAGQGAYEQYF. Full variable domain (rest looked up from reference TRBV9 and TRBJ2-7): DSGVTQTPKHLITATGQRVTLRCSPRSGDLSVYWYQQSLDQGLQFLIQYYNGEERAKGNILERFSAQQFPDLHSELNLSSLELGDSALYFCASSVAGQGAYEQYFGPGTRLTVT.

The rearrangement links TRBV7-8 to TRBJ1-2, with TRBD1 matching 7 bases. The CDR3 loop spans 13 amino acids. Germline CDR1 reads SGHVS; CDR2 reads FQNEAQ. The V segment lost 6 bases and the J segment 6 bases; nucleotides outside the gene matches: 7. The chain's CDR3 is CASSPTGDDGYTF. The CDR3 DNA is TGTGCCAGCAGTCCAACAGGGGACGATGGCTACACCTTC.

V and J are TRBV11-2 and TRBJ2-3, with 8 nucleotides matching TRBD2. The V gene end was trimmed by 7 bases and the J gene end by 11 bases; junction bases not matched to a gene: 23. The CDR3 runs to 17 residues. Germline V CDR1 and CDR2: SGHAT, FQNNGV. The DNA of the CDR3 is TGTGCCAGCACCCCTATAGCGGGGAGCCGAAACCTTGAGGGGCAGTATTTT. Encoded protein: CASTPIAGSRNLEGQYF.

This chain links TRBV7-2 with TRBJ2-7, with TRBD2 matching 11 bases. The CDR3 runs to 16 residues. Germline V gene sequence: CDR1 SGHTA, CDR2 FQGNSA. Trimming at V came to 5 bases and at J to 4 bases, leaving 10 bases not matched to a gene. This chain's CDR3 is CASSPTGLAAIYEQYF. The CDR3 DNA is TGTGCCAGCAGCCCTACGGGACTAGCGGCTATATACGAGCAGTACTTC.

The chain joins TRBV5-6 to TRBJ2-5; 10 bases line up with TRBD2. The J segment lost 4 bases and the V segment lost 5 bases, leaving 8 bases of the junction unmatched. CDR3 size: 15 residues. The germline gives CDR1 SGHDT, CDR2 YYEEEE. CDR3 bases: TGTGCCAGCAGGGGAGCGGGGGGGCCGGGAGAGACCCAGTACTTC. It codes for CASRGAGGPGETQYF.

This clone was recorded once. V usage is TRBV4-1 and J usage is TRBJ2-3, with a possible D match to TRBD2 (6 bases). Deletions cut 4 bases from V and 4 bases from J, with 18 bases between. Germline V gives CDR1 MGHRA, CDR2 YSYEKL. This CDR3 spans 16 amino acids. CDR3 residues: CASSRGWQGGADTQYF. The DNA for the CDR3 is TGCGCCAGCAGCCGCGGTTGGCAAGGAGGGGCAGATACGCAGTATTTT.

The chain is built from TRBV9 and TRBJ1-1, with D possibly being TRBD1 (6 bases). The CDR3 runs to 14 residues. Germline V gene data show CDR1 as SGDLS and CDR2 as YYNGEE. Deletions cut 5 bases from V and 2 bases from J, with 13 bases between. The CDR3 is CASRQGNSNTEAFF. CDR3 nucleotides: TGTGCCAGCAGACAGGGAAACTCTAACACTGAAGCTTTCTTT.

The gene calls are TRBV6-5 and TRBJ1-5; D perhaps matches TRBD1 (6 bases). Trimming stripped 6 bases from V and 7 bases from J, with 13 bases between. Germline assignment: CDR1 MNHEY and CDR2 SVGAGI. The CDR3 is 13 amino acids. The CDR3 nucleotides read TGTGCCAGCAGGGACAGAGCGGGACAGCCCCAGCATTTT. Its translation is CASRDRAGQPQHF.

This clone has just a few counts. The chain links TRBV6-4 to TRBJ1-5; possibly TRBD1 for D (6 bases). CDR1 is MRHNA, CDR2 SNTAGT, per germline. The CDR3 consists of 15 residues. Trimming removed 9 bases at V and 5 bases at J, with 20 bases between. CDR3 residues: CASTKGGARDQPQHF. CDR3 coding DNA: TGTGCCAGTACGAAGGGGGGGGCGCGGGATCAGCCCCAGCATTTT.

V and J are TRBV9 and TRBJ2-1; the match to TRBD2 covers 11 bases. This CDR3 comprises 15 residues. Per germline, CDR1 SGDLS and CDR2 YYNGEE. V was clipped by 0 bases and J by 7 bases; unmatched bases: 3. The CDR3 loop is CASSVGLAGSNEQFF. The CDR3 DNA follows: TGTGCCAGCAGCGTAGGACTAGCGGGGTCAAATGAGCAGTTCTTC.